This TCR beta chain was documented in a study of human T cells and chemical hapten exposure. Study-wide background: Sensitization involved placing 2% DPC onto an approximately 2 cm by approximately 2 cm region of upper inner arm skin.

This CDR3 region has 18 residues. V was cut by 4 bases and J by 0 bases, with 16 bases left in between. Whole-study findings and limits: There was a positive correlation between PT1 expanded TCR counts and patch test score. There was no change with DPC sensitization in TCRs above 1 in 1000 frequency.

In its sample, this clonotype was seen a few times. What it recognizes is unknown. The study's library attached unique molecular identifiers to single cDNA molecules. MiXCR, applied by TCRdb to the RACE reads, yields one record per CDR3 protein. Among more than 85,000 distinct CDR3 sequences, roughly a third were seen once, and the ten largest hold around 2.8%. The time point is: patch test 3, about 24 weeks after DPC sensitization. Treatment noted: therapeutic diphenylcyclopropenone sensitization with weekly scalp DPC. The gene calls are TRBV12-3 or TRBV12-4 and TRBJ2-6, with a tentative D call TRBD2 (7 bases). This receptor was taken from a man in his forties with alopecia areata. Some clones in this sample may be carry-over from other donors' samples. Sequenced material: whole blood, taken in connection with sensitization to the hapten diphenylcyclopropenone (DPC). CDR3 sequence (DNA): TGTGCCAGCAGTTCATCGAGGGGGAGGGCCTCTGGGGCCAACGTCCTGACTTTC. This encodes CASSSSRGRASGANVLTF.